A selection of T cell receptor beta chains follows, all from one sample in a study of graft-versus-host responses after intestinal transplantation. These TCRs are of unknown antigen specificity. Clones were sequenced by immunoSEQ multiplex PCR, and TCRdb holds only the in-frame ones, with some missing. The table shows about 110,000 clones, with approximately 92% occurring only once. The sample consisted of unstimulated CD8+ T cells sorted from spleen or lymph node cells, taken before intestinal transplant. These receptor sequences come from a human donor who received an intestinal transplant. Each CDR3 is given with its conserved first and last residue. Fields, in order: clone size, D gene, V gene, J gene, CDR3 protein, CDR3 DNA. The D gene is left open where the match is weak. Clone size is not always given. Where it is, it says once, few, many or a class for expanded clones.

>.|TRBD1|TRBV7-7|TRBJ2-7
CASSSGQGAPYEQYF
TGTGCTAGCAGCTCAGGACAGGGGGCCCCCTACGAGCAGTACTTC
>.|.|TRBV7-9|TRBJ2-1
CASRSGGEQFF
TGTGCCAGCAGATCCGGTGGTGAGCAGTTCTTC
>once|TRBD2|TRBV27|TRBJ2-1
CASSPSTSGHVLFF
TGTGCCAGCAGCCCTTCGACTAGCGGACACGTCCTGTTCTTC
>.|.|TRBV7-9|TRBJ2-3
CASSLGPDTQYF
TGTGCCAGCAGCTTAGGCCCAGATACGCAGTATTTT
>.|.|TRBV13|TRBJ1-2
CASSTIPFRFYGYTF
TGTGCCAGCAGCACCATACCGTTCCGGTTCTATGGCTACACCTTC
>.|TRBD2|TRBV4-1|TRBJ2-7
CASSHRETSGSYEQYF
TGCGCCAGCAGCCATCGAGAGACTAGCGGATCCTACGAGCAGTACTTC
>.|.|TRBV6-1|TRBJ1-5
CASTGAGQPQHF
TGTGCCAGCACGGGGGCCGGGCAGCCCCAGCATTTT
>.|TRBD2|TRBV7-8|TRBJ2-1
CASSLYPREGYEQFF
TGTGCCAGCAGCTTATATCCCCGGGAGGGTTATGAGCAGTTCTTC
>.|.|TRBV5-4|TRBJ2-2
CASSFLGGPGELFF
TGTGCCAGCAGCTTTCTAGGGGGTCCCGGGGAGCTGTTTTTT
>.|.|TRBV6-5|TRBJ2-7
CASSDILVPYEQYF
TGTGCCAGCAGTGACATACTAGTCCCCTACGAGCAGTACTTC
>.|.|TRBV14|TRBJ1-1
CASNLRGWNTEAFF
TGTGCCAGCAACCTCAGGGGATGGAACACTGAAGCTTTCTTT
>.|.|TRBV14|TRBJ2-7
CASSQVGREGYEQYF
TGTGCCAGCAGCCAAGTCGGACGAGAGGGCTACGAGCAGTACTTC
>.|TRBD1|TRBV11-2|TRBJ1-1
CASSTSGGLNTEAFF
TGTGCCAGCAGCACGTCAGGGGGTTTGAACACTGAAGCTTTCTTT
>few|.|TRBV19|TRBJ1-1
CASSLGPITEAFF
TGTGCCAGTAGCTTGGGACCGATCACTGAAGCTTTCTTT
>.|TRBD1|TRBV2|TRBJ1-5
CASREGTVGSNQPQHF
TGTGCCAGCAGGGAGGGGACAGTTGGGAGCAATCAGCCCCAGCATTTT
>.|.|TRBV9|TRBJ1-6
CASSPHGGGGSPLHF
TGTGCCAGCAGCCCGCACGGCGGCGGGGGATCACCCCTCCACTTT
>.|.|TRBV14|TRBJ1-3
CASSPSVSGNTIYF
TGTGCCAGCAGTCCGTCTGTCTCTGGAAACACCATATATTTT
>.|.|TRBV10-2|TRBJ1-1
CASSEASTEAFF
TGCGCCAGCAGTGAGGCAAGCACTGAAGCTTTCTTT
>.|TRBD1|TRBV29-1|TRBJ1-2
CSVVRRGLDYGYTF
TGCAGCGTTGTACGTAGGGGGCTCGACTATGGCTACACCTTC
>.|.|TRBV11-2|TRBJ2-7
CASSFGTVLREQYF
TGTGCCAGCAGCTTTGGGACCGTCCTGAGGGAGCAGTACTTC
>.|TRBD1|TRBV19|TRBJ2-7
CASSQGQGLMYEQYF
TGTGCCAGTAGTCAAGGACAGGGGTTAATGTACGAGCAGTACTTC
>.|.|TRBV6-6|TRBJ2-4
CASSYDIQYF
TGTGCCAGCAGTTATGACATTCAGTACTTC
>few|TRBD1|TRBV11-2|TRBJ1-2
CASSLGGQGAYGYTF
TGTGCCAGCAGCTTAGGAGGACAGGGGGCCTATGGCTACACCTTC
>.|.|TRBV30|TRBJ2-7
CAWRPGREQYF
TGTGCCTGGAGACCAGGTCGCGAGCAGTACTTC
>.|.|TRBV6-6|TRBJ2-7
CASRLTGGSYEQYF
TGTGCCAGCAGGTTGACTGGGGGATCCTACGAGCAGTACTTC
>few|.|TRBV18|TRBJ2-2
CASSPRTGELFF
TGTGCCAGCTCACCACGGACCGGGGAGCTGTTTTTT
>.|.|TRBV28|TRBJ2-7
CASTTTWDGPYEQYF
TGTGCCAGCACCACGACGTGGGACGGTCCCTACGAGCAGTACTTC
>.|TRBD1|TRBV4-1|TRBJ1-4
CASSQGRTGVNEKLFF
TGCGCCAGCAGCCAAGGGAGGACAGGGGTGAATGAAAAACTGTTTTTT
>.|.|TRBV27|TRBJ2-1
CASSLSLSYNEQFF
TGTGCCAGCAGTTTATCGCTATCGTACAATGAGCAGTTCTTC
>.|.|TRBV7-3|TRBJ2-7
CASSLGYSYEQYF
TGTGCCAGCAGCTTGGGCTATTCCTACGAGCAGTACTTC
>.|TRBD1|TRBV5-6|TRBJ2-7
CASSHQGALSSYEQYF
TGTGCCAGCAGCCATCAGGGGGCTCTTAGCTCCTACGAGCAGTACTTC
>.|TRBD1|TRBV9|TRBJ2-4
CASSGDRVTNIQYF
TGTGCCAGCAGCGGGGACAGGGTTACGAACATTCAGTACTTC
>.|TRBD1|TRBV6-1|TRBJ2-7
CASSGGQAERSYEQYF
TGTGCCAGCAGTGGTGGACAGGCCGAACGATCCTACGAGCAGTACTTC
>.|TRBD1|TRBV7-9|TRBJ1-1
CASSPRDRLYTEAFF
TGTGCCAGCAGCCCTCGGGACAGGCTGTACACTGAAGCTTTCTTT
>.|.|TRBV7-9|TRBJ2-1
CASSSPVGGSNPGFF
TGTGCCAGCAGCTCGCCGGTGGGGGGATCGAACCCCGGGTTCTTC
>.|TRBD1|TRBV2|TRBJ1-2
CALRRQGVNYGYTF
TGTGCACTTCGTCGACAGGGAGTCAACTATGGCTACACCTTC
>.|.|TRBV6-5|TRBJ1-2
CASGLGSTNYGYTF
TGTGCCAGCGGGTTAGGCTCCACTAACTATGGCTACACCTTC
>.|TRBD2|TRBV7-6|TRBJ2-7
CASSLPREALVSYEQYF
TGTGCCAGCAGCTTACCGCGGGAGGCCCTAGTCTCCTACGAGCAGTACTTC
>.|.|TRBV18|TRBJ1-2
CASSPPGADPGIYGYTF
TGTGCCAGCTCACCACCGGGGGCGGATCCAGGGATCTATGGCTACACCTTC
>.|.|TRBV29-1|TRBJ2-5
CSVEGRGVKETQYF
TGCAGCGTTGAAGGGCGGGGCGTCAAAGAGACCCAGTACTTC
>.|TRBD2|TRBV18|TRBJ2-1
CASSASGRVSYNEQFF
TGTGCCAGCTCAGCTAGCGGGAGGGTGTCCTACAATGAGCAGTTCTTC
>.|.|TRBV5-6|TRBJ1-1
CASSLGDGHTEAFF
TGTGCCAGCAGCTTAGGTGATGGGCACACTGAAGCTTTCTTT
>.|.|TRBV9|TRBJ2-6
CASNPGGSYSGANVLTF
TGTGCCAGCAACCCTGGGGGTTCTTATTCTGGGGCCAACGTCCTGACTTTC
>.|TRBD2|TRBV5-7|TRBJ2-1
CASSQTSTSGSSGDEQFF
TGTGCCAGCAGTCAAACCTCCACTAGCGGGAGCAGTGGGGATGAGCAGTTCTTC
>.|TRBD1|TRBV27|TRBJ2-7
CASSLLGQGYEQYF
TGTGCCAGCAGTTTACTGGGACAGGGGTACGAGCAGTACTTC
>once|.|TRBV7-6|TRBJ2-7
CASSLDRDHYEQYF
TGTGCCAGCAGCTTAGACCGGGACCATTACGAGCAGTACTTC
>.|.|TRBV28|TRBJ2-7
CASSFGAYEQYF
TGTGCCAGCAGTTTCGGGGCCTACGAGCAGTACTTC
>.|.|TRBV7-9|TRBJ2-3
CASSYIQVPSTDTQYF
TGTGCCAGCAGCTACATCCAGGTTCCTAGCACAGATACGCAGTATTTT
>.|.|TRBV29-1|TRBJ1-1
CSVARDLRVNTEAFF
TGCAGCGTAGCACGGGACCTACGAGTGAACACTGAAGCTTTCTTT
>.|.|TRBV6-1|TRBJ1-5
CASSEGTGIQHF
TGTGCCAGCAGTGAAGGGACGGGAATCCAGCATTTT